What follows are 3 T cell receptor beta chains derived from one specimen sequenced in a study of cytomegalovirus exposure and HLA in healthy donors. Researchers ran the PCR with 60 Vbeta and 13 Jbeta primers. The method was immunoSEQ multiplex PCR; TCRdb's version includes in-frame clones alone and lacks a portion of them. The data contain 110,000 to 150,000 clones, 77% of them singletons. The specimen was PBMCs. Every receptor here comes from a male donor in good health and CMV-seronegative.

The gene calls are TRBV6-4 and TRBJ2-1; possible D gene TRBD2, 7 bases. CDR1 is MRHNA and CDR2 is SNTAGT in the germline V gene. The CDR3 is 16 amino acids. The V end was cut by 6 bases, the J end by 2 bases, with 17 bases between. The CDR3 region has the DNA TGTGCCAGCAGCCTTCTGGGCGGGGGCGCCTACAATGAGCAGTTCTTC. This translates into CASSLLGGGAYNEQFF.

The chain uses TRBV7-3 and TRBJ2-7; D possibly corresponds to TRBD2 (6 bases). CDR1 is SGHTA and CDR2 is FQGTGA in the germline V gene. This CDR3 is 14 amino acids long. V lost 5 bases to trimming and J lost 3 bases, with 14 bases between them. This CDR3 reads CASSPGSGHYEQYF. The CDR3, as DNA: TGTGCCAGCAGCCCGGGTAGCGGCCACTACGAGCAGTACTTC.

In its sample, this clone was seen a few times. This chain joins TRBV7-8 and TRBJ2-3, with 7 positions matching TRBD1. Germline V gene sequence: CDR1 SGHVS, CDR2 FQNEAQ. V gave up 3 bases and J gave up 5 bases; unmatched junction bases: 20. This CDR3 contains 19 residues. The CDR3 DNA reads as TGTGCCAGCAGCTTGATCGGGTTTACGGACAGGATTTCTCTAGATACGCAGTATTTT. Translation: CASSLIGFTDRISLDTQYF.